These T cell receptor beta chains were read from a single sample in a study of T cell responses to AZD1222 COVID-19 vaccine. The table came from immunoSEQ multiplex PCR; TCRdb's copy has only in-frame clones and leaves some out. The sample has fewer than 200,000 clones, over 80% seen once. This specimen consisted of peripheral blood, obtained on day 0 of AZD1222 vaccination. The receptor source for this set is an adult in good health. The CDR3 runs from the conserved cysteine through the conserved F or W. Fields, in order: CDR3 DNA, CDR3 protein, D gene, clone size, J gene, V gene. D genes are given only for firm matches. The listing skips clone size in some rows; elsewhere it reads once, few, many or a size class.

cdr3_nt: TGTGCCAGCTCAGCCACCGACAGGCTCCGGAACACCATATATTTT; cdr3_aa: CASSATDRLRNTIYF; d_call: .; clone_size: .; j_call: TRBJ1-3; v_call: TRBV18
cdr3_nt: TGTGCCAGTAGTCTCCTACCCGGGACAGAGGACTATGGCTACACCTTC; cdr3_aa: CASSLLPGTEDYGYTF; d_call: TRBD1; clone_size: .; j_call: TRBJ1-2; v_call: TRBV19
cdr3_nt: TGTGCCAGCAGCTTATTCTTTGACGGGGAGCTGTTTTTT; cdr3_aa: CASSLFFDGELFF; d_call: .; clone_size: .; j_call: TRBJ2-2; v_call: TRBV7-9
cdr3_nt: TGTGCCAGCAGTGAATTTGAGACAGTGGGAAACACCATATATTTT; cdr3_aa: CASSEFETVGNTIYF; d_call: .; clone_size: .; j_call: TRBJ1-3; v_call: TRBV6-1
cdr3_nt: TGTGCCAGCAGCCAATCACAGTATAATTCACCCCTCCACTTT; cdr3_aa: CASSQSQYNSPLHF; d_call: .; clone_size: .; j_call: TRBJ1-6; v_call: TRBV3-1/TRBV3-2
cdr3_nt: TGTGCCAGTAGTATCGATCCGGAGGAGACCCAGTACTTC; cdr3_aa: CASSIDPEETQYF; d_call: .; clone_size: .; j_call: TRBJ2-5; v_call: TRBV19
cdr3_nt: TGCGCCAGCAGCTTGGGACAGGGTGGCTATGGCTACACCTTC; cdr3_aa: CASSLGQGGYGYTF; d_call: TRBD1; clone_size: .; j_call: TRBJ1-2; v_call: TRBV5-1
cdr3_nt: TGTGCCAGTAGTTGGGGGGGCGGGCAGCCCCAGCATTTT; cdr3_aa: CASSWGGGQPQHF; d_call: .; clone_size: .; j_call: TRBJ1-5; v_call: TRBV19
cdr3_nt: TGTGCCAGCAGCTTTGTGTTTTGGGGGGACACTGGGGAGCTGTTTTTT; cdr3_aa: CASSFVFWGDTGELFF; d_call: .; clone_size: .; j_call: TRBJ2-2; v_call: TRBV5-5
cdr3_nt: TGTGCCAGCAGCGTAGGGGGAGGGGGCCTAACTGAAGCTTTCTTT; cdr3_aa: CASSVGGGGLTEAFF; d_call: TRBD1; clone_size: once; j_call: TRBJ1-1; v_call: TRBV9
cdr3_nt: TGTGCCAGCAGCCAAGGCACAGGCCGCGGCTACACCTTC; cdr3_aa: CASSQGTGRGYTF; d_call: .; clone_size: .; j_call: TRBJ1-2; v_call: TRBV14
cdr3_nt: TGCGCCAGCAGCTTGGTTGGCTATGGCTACACCTTC; cdr3_aa: CASSLVGYGYTF; d_call: .; clone_size: .; j_call: TRBJ1-2; v_call: TRBV5-1
cdr3_nt: TGTGCCAGCAGCCAAATGGGGGGGGAGGTCTCCTACGAGCAGTACTTC; cdr3_aa: CASSQMGGEVSYEQYF; d_call: TRBD2; clone_size: .; j_call: TRBJ2-7; v_call: TRBV3-1/TRBV3-2
cdr3_nt: TGTGCCAGCGGGACTAGCGGGAGGCCCTACAATGAGCAGTTCTTC; cdr3_aa: CASGTSGRPYNEQFF; d_call: TRBD2; clone_size: .; j_call: TRBJ2-1; v_call: TRBV6-5
cdr3_nt: TGTGCCAGCAGCCCTAGGACAGGGGAAACTGAAGCTTTCTTT; cdr3_aa: CASSPRTGETEAFF; d_call: TRBD1; clone_size: .; j_call: TRBJ1-1; v_call: TRBV7-2
cdr3_nt: TGTGCCAGTAGTACGGGGACAGGGAAGCTGTTTTTT; cdr3_aa: CASSTGTGKLFF; d_call: TRBD1; clone_size: .; j_call: TRBJ2-2; v_call: TRBV19
cdr3_nt: TGTGCCAGCACTCCCCCAGAGGGCGAGCAGTACTTC; cdr3_aa: CASTPPEGEQYF; d_call: .; clone_size: .; j_call: TRBJ2-7; v_call: TRBV6-6
cdr3_nt: TGTGCCTGGAGATTGGGCTTTGGGAGCTACACCTTC; cdr3_aa: CAWRLGFGSYTF; d_call: .; clone_size: .; j_call: TRBJ1-2; v_call: TRBV30
cdr3_nt: TGTGCCAGTCAGACGACAGGGTCGTCGAATTCACCCCTCCACTTT; cdr3_aa: CASQTTGSSNSPLHF; d_call: TRBD1; clone_size: once; j_call: TRBJ1-6; v_call: TRBV19
cdr3_nt: TGTGCCAGCAGCCCGGCCGGCCTTAGAGATGAAAAACTGTTTTTT; cdr3_aa: CASSPAGLRDEKLFF; d_call: .; clone_size: .; j_call: TRBJ1-4; v_call: TRBV5-5
cdr3_nt: TGTGCCAGCAGTGAAAGGGGTTCAGGTATGAACACTGAAGCTTTCTTT; cdr3_aa: CASSERGSGMNTEAFF; d_call: .; clone_size: .; j_call: TRBJ1-1; v_call: TRBV2
cdr3_nt: TGTGCCAGCAGCCCCGGGACTAGCGGGATATCGGCCAAAAACATTCAGTACTTC; cdr3_aa: CASSPGTSGISAKNIQYF; d_call: TRBD2; clone_size: once; j_call: TRBJ2-4; v_call: TRBV7-9
cdr3_nt: TGTGCCATCAGTGAGTCGGCCCTGGCAGATACGCAGTATTTT; cdr3_aa: CAISESALADTQYF; d_call: .; clone_size: .; j_call: TRBJ2-3; v_call: TRBV10-3
cdr3_nt: TGTGCCAGCTCCTCGGGGGGTTCTGGAAACACCATATATTTT; cdr3_aa: CASSSGGSGNTIYF; d_call: .; clone_size: .; j_call: TRBJ1-3; v_call: TRBV6-5
cdr3_nt: TGTGCCAGCAGCTTGCTGGGGGGAACCGGGGAGCTGTTTTTT; cdr3_aa: CASSLLGGTGELFF; d_call: .; clone_size: .; j_call: TRBJ2-2; v_call: TRBV7-9
cdr3_nt: TGTGCCAGCAGCTTCGGGACAGGGAATAAGGCTGGAAACACCATATATTTT; cdr3_aa: CASSFGTGNKAGNTIYF; d_call: TRBD1; clone_size: .; j_call: TRBJ1-3; v_call: TRBV11-2
cdr3_nt: TGTGCCAGCAGCTACCTAGAGCGGGAGGGCTACAATGAGCAGTTCTTC; cdr3_aa: CASSYLEREGYNEQFF; d_call: TRBD2; clone_size: .; j_call: TRBJ2-1; v_call: TRBV7-9
cdr3_nt: TGCAGTGCAAGGACAGGGGGTGGCTACACCTTC; cdr3_aa: CSARTGGGYTF; d_call: TRBD1; clone_size: .; j_call: TRBJ1-2; v_call: TRBV20-1